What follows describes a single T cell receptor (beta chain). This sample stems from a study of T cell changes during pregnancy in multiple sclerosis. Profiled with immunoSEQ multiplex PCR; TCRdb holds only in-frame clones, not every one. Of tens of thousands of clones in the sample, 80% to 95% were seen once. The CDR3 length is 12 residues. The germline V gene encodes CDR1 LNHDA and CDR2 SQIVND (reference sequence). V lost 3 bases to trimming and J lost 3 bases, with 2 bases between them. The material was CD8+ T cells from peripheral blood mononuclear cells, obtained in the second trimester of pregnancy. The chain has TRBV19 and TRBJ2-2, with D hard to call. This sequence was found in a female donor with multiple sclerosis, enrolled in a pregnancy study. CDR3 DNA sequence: TGTGCCAGTAGTATCGACACCGGGGAGCTGTTTTTT. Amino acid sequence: CASSIDTGELFF.